This paragraph reports one TCR beta chain. Sequencing used immunoSEQ multiplex PCR; TCRdb keeps in-frame clones, though not all of them. The sample contains about 130,000 clones, roughly 87% of which appear only once. There are 16 residues in the CDR3. Trimming stripped 2 bases from V and 0 bases from J, with 12 bases between. Per the germline V gene, CDR1 is KGHSH and CDR2 is LQKENI. These data come from a study of T cell responses to AZD1222 COVID-19 vaccine. This clonotype was sampled from an adult in good health. This sequence joins TRBV18 and TRBJ2-3; D gene uncertain. The specimen comprised peripheral blood, sampled on day 0 of MenACWY control vaccination. The CDR3 DNA reads TGTGCCAGCTCACCAGATACAGAAGCTAGCACAGATACGCAGTATTTT. Amino acids: CASSPDTEASTDTQYF.